A selection of T cell receptor beta chains follows, all from one sample in a study of vaccination effects on CD4 cells after COVID-19. The protocol was immunoSEQ multiplex PCR, while the TCRdb copy is restricted to in-frame clones and leaves out a portion. The sample lists around 68,000 clones, 75% to 90% occurring once. The antigens these receptors bind are not known. Sample: CD4+ T cells from PBMCs cultured with SARS-CoV-2 spike peptides, taken before COVID-19 vaccination. The receptors were sampled from a human donor who received a COVID-19 vaccine. The CDR3 runs from the conserved cysteine through the conserved F or W. A D gene is named only where the DNA matches it firmly. Part of the rows lack a size; the others show once, few, many or a class for expanded clones.

length | size | J | V | D | DNA | CDR3
16 | - | TRBJ2-2 | TRBV7-2 | TRBD2 | TGTGCCAGCAGCGGACGGGGGGGCCGAATGACCGGGGAGCTGTTTTTT | CASSGRGGRMTGELFF
15 | - | TRBJ2-4 | TRBV6-5 | - | TGTGCCAGCACCACGGGGGGCCTAGCCAAAAACATTCAGTACTTC | CASTTGGLAKNIQYF
14 | - | TRBJ1-6 | TRBV5-1 | - | TGCGCCAGCAGCTTCGGGGCGACGAATTCACCCCTCCACTTT | CASSFGATNSPLHF
15 | - | TRBJ1-5 | TRBV7-8 | - | TGTGCCAGCAGCCTAGGGACCTCGGACAATCAGCCCCAGCATTTT | CASSLGTSDNQPQHF
17 | - | TRBJ2-1 | TRBV24-1 | - | TGTGCCACCAGTGACCCGTACCTTAGGGGGGTCGACAATGAGCAGTTCTTC | CATSDPYLRGVDNEQFF
15 | - | TRBJ2-2 | TRBV10-3 | - | TGTGCCATCAGTGAGGGGGTCGCGAACACCGGGGAGCTGTTTTTT | CAISEGVANTGELFF
12 | - | TRBJ1-5 | TRBV20-1 | TRBD1 | TGCAGTGCTAGTGACAGGGGCCAGTCCCAGCATTTT | CSASDRGQSQHF
14 | - | TRBJ1-3 | TRBV6-5 | - | TGTGCCAGCAGTTCATCCGGGCGTGGAAACACCATATATTTT | CASSSSGRGNTIYF
15 | - | TRBJ2-5 | TRBV2 | TRBD1 | TGTGCCAGCAGTCCCGGGACAGGGGGACCTGAGACCCAGTACTTC | CASSPGTGGPETQYF
15 | - | TRBJ1-6 | TRBV5-1 | - | TGCGCCAGCAGCTTCGGAGGTCAAGGGCTTTCACCCCTCCACTTT | CASSFGGQGLSPLHF
11 | - | TRBJ2-4 | TRBV30 | TRBD2 | TGTGCCTGGTCCGCGGGGGGGATTCAGTACTTC | CAWSAGGIQYF
14 | - | TRBJ1-2 | TRBV2 | TRBD1 | TGTGCCAGCAGTGAAGGACAGGGCACCTATGGCTACACCTTC | CASSEGQGTYGYTF
14 | - | TRBJ1-1 | TRBV15 | - | TGTGCCACCAGCAGGCCGGACCGGGGCACTGAAGCTTTCTTT | CATSRPDRGTEAFF
14 | - | TRBJ2-3 | TRBV29-1 | TRBD1 | TGCAGCGTGGAGCAGGGGGCCGTCACAGATACGCAGTATTTT | CSVEQGAVTDTQYF
13 | - | TRBJ1-3 | TRBV18 | - | TGTGCCAGCTCACCAGACAGCCGAAACACCATATATTTT | CASSPDSRNTIYF
10 | - | TRBJ1-2 | TRBV2 | - | TGTGCCAGCAGGACGGATGGCTACACCTTC | CASRTDGYTF
13 | - | TRBJ2-3 | TRBV6-1 | - | TGTGCCAGCAGAGTTGAATCGACAGATACGCAGTATTTT | CASRVESTDTQYF
13 | - | TRBJ1-1 | TRBV28 | TRBD1 | TGTGCCAGCAGAACAGGGGCTAACACTGAAGCTTTCTTT | CASRTGANTEAFF
18 | - | TRBJ2-6 | TRBV5-4 | TRBD1 | TGTGCCAGCAGCTGGGCGGACAGGGGTGTTTCTGGGGCCAACGTCCTGACTTTC | CASSWADRGVSGANVLTF
11 | - | TRBJ2-3 | TRBV12-3/TRBV12-4 | - | TGTGCCAGCAGCTTCTTTGATACGCAGTATTTT | CASSFFDTQYF
13 | once | TRBJ2-5 | TRBV5-1 | - | TGCGCCAGCAGCTCGGAAGGGGCAGAGACCCAGTACTTC | CASSSEGAETQYF
15 | - | TRBJ2-2 | TRBV24-1 | - | TGTGCCACCAGTAACCCAGGGGTGAACACCGGGGAGCTGTTTTTT | CATSNPGVNTGELFF
12 | - | TRBJ1-1 | TRBV12-3/TRBV12-4 | - | TGTGCCAGCACCTCCGGATACACTGAAGCTTTCTTT | CASTSGYTEAFF
14 | - | TRBJ2-5 | TRBV30 | - | TGTGCCTGGAGATTTGGGGGGCCAAAGGAGACCCAGTACTTC | CAWRFGGPKETQYF
17 | once | TRBJ2-5 | TRBV6-2/TRBV6-3 | - | TGTGCCAGCAGTGCCCTCGGTCGGACAGCCGACCAAGAGACCCAGTACTTC | CASSALGRTADQETQYF
18 | - | TRBJ2-5 | TRBV9 | TRBD2 | TGTGCCAGCACCAGAAATCCCGGCGGACCTGGGAGGGAAGAGACCCAGTACTTC | CASTRNPGGPGREETQYF
17 | - | TRBJ2-4 | TRBV21-1 | - | TGTGCCAGCAGCGCGGGACGGACAGCCTTAGCCAAAAACATTCAGTACTTC | CASSAGRTALAKNIQYF
15 | few | TRBJ1-1 | TRBV2 | - | TGTGCCAGCATCCCCTTGGAAGGAGAGGGCACTGAAGCTTTCTTT | CASIPLEGEGTEAFF
15 | few | TRBJ2-5 | TRBV5-6 | - | TGTGCCAGCAGCCCTGCGGCAGGCAGCCAAGAGACCCAGTACTTC | CASSPAAGSQETQYF
16 | - | TRBJ2-1 | TRBV30 | - | TGTGCCTGGAGTGTACTCGGGGGGCGACCCACCAATGAGCAGTTCTTC | CAWSVLGGRPTNEQFF
15 | - | TRBJ1-5 | TRBV30 | - | TGTGCCTGGAGTGTACGGGCAGGGTCGCGTCAGCCCCAGCATTTT | CAWSVRAGSRQPQHF
13 | - | TRBJ2-2 | TRBV28 | - | TGTGCCAGCAGTTTAATAAAGGCCGGGGAGCTGTTTTTT | CASSLIKAGELFF
14 | - | TRBJ2-4 | TRBV18 | TRBD1 | TGTGCCAGCTCACCAGGGACAGGGATAGACATTCAGTACTTC | CASSPGTGIDIQYF
12 | few | TRBJ1-1 | TRBV6-6 | - | TGTGCCAGCAGCTTAGCGAACACTGAAGCTTTCTTT | CASSLANTEAFF
13 | - | TRBJ1-5 | TRBV6-2/TRBV6-3 | - | TGTGCCAGCAGTTACCTTAGGGATCAGCCCCAGCATTTT | CASSYLRDQPQHF
17 | - | TRBJ2-3 | TRBV3-1/TRBV3-2 | - | TGTGCCAGCAGCCAAGATCGGGGCGGGGTCTACACAGATACGCAGTATTTT | CASSQDRGGVYTDTQYF
16 | - | TRBJ1-2 | TRBV7-2 | - | TGTGCCAGCAGCTTAGTAGGGTCAGGGGCGTTCTATGGCTACACCTTC | CASSLVGSGAFYGYTF
13 | few | TRBJ2-2 | TRBV10-1 | - | TGCGCCAGCAGGGGTTCCAGTGGCGGGGAGCTGTTTTTT | CASRGSSGGELFF
13 | - | TRBJ2-5 | TRBV12-3/TRBV12-4 | - | TGTGCCAGCAGTTGGTCCCTCCAAGAGACCCAGTACTTC | CASSWSLQETQYF
13 | - | TRBJ1-3 | TRBV6-1 | - | TGTGCCAGCAGTGAAGGGGGTGGAAACACCATATATTTT | CASSEGGGNTIYF
16 | - | TRBJ2-5 | TRBV11-2 | TRBD2 | TGTGCCAGCAGGCCGACTAGCGGGGGGGCCGGGGAGACCCAGTACTTC | CASRPTSGGAGETQYF
16 | once | TRBJ2-3 | TRBV7-8 | TRBD2 | TGTGCCAGCAGCCCCCGAAGCGGGGGGGCAACAGATACGCAGTATTTT | CASSPRSGGATDTQYF
16 | - | TRBJ2-3 | TRBV9 | - | TGTGCCAGCAGCCCTGTTTCCGGGGGTAGCACAGATACGCAGTATTTT | CASSPVSGGSTDTQYF
14 | - | TRBJ2-5 | TRBV2 | - | TGTGCCAGCAGTGAAGCTCACACTCAAGAGACCCAGTACTTC | CASSEAHTQETQYF